These 27 T cell receptor beta chains originate from one sample sequenced in a study of shared clonotypes between healthy human individuals. The naive CD8 subset, CD45RO-negative cells positively selected for CCR7, excluded terminally differentiated effector memory CD45RA+ cells. Data came from immunoSEQ multiplex PCR; TCRdb stores just in-frame clones and leaves some out. The data show approximately 1.9 million clones, roughly 93% seen once. The sample comprised naive CD8+ T cells from PBMCs. These receptors all stem from a man between 18 and 35 years old in good health. Some clones in this sample may be carry-over from other donors' samples.

Comment on this clone: This specimen includes other DNA sequences encoding the same CDR3. The chain uses TRBV27 and TRBJ1-2; D unclear. CDR1 is MNHEY and CDR2 is SMNVEV in the germline V gene (reference sequence). The CDR3 runs 14 residues. The V end lost 3 bases, the J end lost 0 bases, and 8 bases lay between the germline ends. The CDR3 DNA is TGTGCCAGCAGTTTGACTGGAGCTAACTATGGCTACACCTTC. Translated: CASSLTGANYGYTF.

The chain joins TRBV19 to TRBJ1-2; 9 nucleotides agree with TRBD1. The CDR3 totals 15 residues. V lost 3 bases, J lost 4 bases, and 6 bases stayed unmatched. The germline CDR1 and CDR2 sequences are LNHDA and SQIVND (reference sequence). In nucleotides, the CDR3 is TGTGCCAGTAGTATCCGGGACAGGGATCTCTATGGCTACACCTTC. Translated: CASSIRDRDLYGYTF.

The sample holds one count of this clone. The J gene is TRBJ1-4, the V gene TRBV7-6; 7 bases align to TRBD1. Germline-derived CDR1 and CDR2 are SGHVS and FNYEAQ. The ends lost 1 base at V and 0 bases at J; junction bases unmatched: 5. The CDR3 sequence is 17 residues long. CDR3 sequence reads: CASSLVPGTATNEKLFF. The CDR3 DNA reads TGTGCCAGCAGCTTAGTCCCAGGGACAGCAACTAATGAAAAACTGTTTTTT.

This chain connects TRBV29-1 to TRBJ2-7; D is perhaps TRBD1 (5 bases). The V end lost 6 bases, the J end lost 6 bases, and 24 bases lay between the germline ends. CDR1 is SQVTM and CDR2 is ANQGSEA in the germline V gene. The CDR3 spans 15 residues. The chain's CDR3 is CSVHTRPDREGEQYF. The CDR3 DNA reads TGCAGCGTCCACACCCGACCCGACAGAGAAGGCGAGCAGTACTTC.

This clone appeared a few times. The chain joins TRBV7-9 to TRBJ1-2; the match to TRBD1 covers 9 bases. CDR1 is SEHNR and CDR2 is FQNEAQ in the germline V gene (reference sequence). CDR3 length equals 16 residues. With 4 bases clipped from V and 5 bases from J, the junction kept 11 bases outside the gene matches. CDR3 in DNA: TGTGCCAGCAGCTCGTATTCGGGACAGGGAAGATATGGCTACACCTTC. This gives the protein CASSSYSGQGRYGYTF.

Notes on this clone: The junction shows a germline mismatch at one end, possibly a read error. V usage is TRBV28 and J usage is TRBJ2-7, with D maybe TRBD1 (6 bases). Germline V gene data show CDR1 as MDHEN and CDR2 as SYDVKM. This CDR3 comprises 14 residues. The CDR3 here is CANSGQHTSYEQYF. The CDR3 DNA follows: TGTGCCAACAGTGGACAGCACACTTCCTACGAGCAGTACTTC. The full variable domain, completed using reference TRBV28 and TRBJ2-7, is DVKVTQSSRYLVKRTGEKVFLECVQDMDHENMFWYRQDPGLGLRLIYFSYDVKMKEKGDIPEGYSVSREKKERFSLILESASTNQTSMYLCANSGQHTSYEQYFGPGTRLTVT.

The chain recombines TRBV27 with TRBJ2-1; D may be TRBD2 (6 bases). Trimming left V 2 bases short and J 1 base short, with 12 bases between. Looked up from germline, CDR1 is MNHEY and CDR2 is SMNVEV (reference sequence). The CDR3 runs 16 residues. CDR3: CASSLPPAGSYNEQFF. In nucleotides, the CDR3 is TGTGCCAGCAGTTTACCCCCGGCGGGGTCCTACAATGAGCAGTTCTTC.

This clone was detected once. The genes are TRBV28 and TRBJ2-3; possible D gene TRBD1, 7 bases. V lost 6 bases and J 8 bases, leaving 24 bases between the germline ends. The length of the CDR3 is 16 residues. The germline CDR1 and CDR2 sequences are MDHEN and SYDVKM. CDR3 sequence: CASRRTKGQARLTQYF. CDR3 DNA: TGTGCCAGCAGACGGACTAAAGGACAGGCGAGGCTTACGCAGTATTTT. The complete variable domain, with remaining parts taken from reference TRBV28 and TRBJ2-3, reads DVKVTQSSRYLVKRTGEKVFLECVQDMDHENMFWYRQDPGLGLRLIYFSYDVKMKEKGDIPEGYSVSREKKERFSLILESASTNQTSMYLCASRRTKGQARLTQYFGPGTRLTVL.

With respect to this clone: Additional DNA sequences in this sample encode the identical CDR3. The chain combines TRBV7-3 with TRBJ1-1, with TRBD1 matching 7 bases. CDR1 is SGHTA, CDR2 FQGTGA, per germline. V was clipped by 5 bases and J by 5 bases; unmatched bases: 8. The CDR3 is made up of 14 amino acids. CDR3 sequence (DNA): TGTGCCAGCAGCCCAAGACAGGGAGATACTGAAGCTTTCTTT. Residues: CASSPRQGDTEAFF.

The V call is TRBV7-3, the J call TRBJ2-7; 7 bases are a match to TRBD2. J gave up 5 bases and V 2 bases, and 9 bases lay outside the gene matches. The CDR3 has 15 amino acids. Germline CDR1 SGHTA, CDR2 FQGTGA. The CDR3 here is CASSLGGRARDEQYF. The DNA for the CDR3 is TGTGCCAGCAGCTTAGGGGGGAGGGCTCGGGACGAGCAGTACTTC. Full variable domain (remainder filled in from reference TRBV7-3 and TRBJ2-7): GAGVSQTPSNKVTEKGKYVELRCDPISGHTALYWYRQSLGQGPEFLIYFQGTGAADDSGLPNDRFFAVRPEGSVSTLKIQRTERGDSAVYLCASSLGGRARDEQYFGPGTRLTVT.

The CDR3, as DNA: TGCGCCAGCAGCCAAGAGGGGTGGGCATTGGGAACTGAAGCTTTCTTT. It yields the protein CASSQEGWALGTEAFF. The chain couples TRBV4-3 to TRBJ1-1; D gene unclear. From germline, CDR1 is LGHNA and CDR2 YSLEER. The CDR3 runs to 16 residues. V was shortened by 0 bases and J by 5 bases, with 16 bases between the two germline ends.

This sequence joins TRBV28 and TRBJ2-7; 8 bases match TRBD1. The CDR3 sequence is 15 residues long. Germline CDR1 reads MDHEN; CDR2 reads SYDVKM. V shed 6 bases, J shed 2 bases, and the junction held 9 bases outside the gene matches. The CDR3 reads CASSLTTGATYEQYF. Written as DNA, the CDR3 is TGTGCCAGCAGCCTGACGACAGGGGCAACCTACGAGCAGTACTTC.

The chain has TRBV5-5 and TRBJ2-2, with 7 bases identical to TRBD1. Germline CDR1 reads SGHKS; CDR2 reads YYEKEE (reference sequence). The CDR3 loop spans 17 amino acids. The ends lost 1 base at V and 5 bases at J; junction bases unmatched: 11. The CDR3: CASSLSLGTASTGELFF. The CDR3 DNA reads as TGTGCCAGCAGCTTGAGTTTGGGGACAGCTTCAACCGGGGAGCTGTTTTTT.

The chain employs TRBV10-3 and TRBJ2-7; D not resolved. This CDR3 contains 16 residues. Trimming took 1 base from V and 0 from J, leaving 13 bases between them. CDR1 is ENHRY and CDR2 is SYGVKD in the germline V gene. Here the CDR3 DNA reads TGTGCCATCAGTGAGTTTGACCAACCTGCCTCCTACGAGCAGTACTTC. It translates to CAISEFDQPASYEQYF.

This chain joins TRBV10-3 and TRBJ2-5; maybe TRBD2 (5 bases). The V end lost 0 bases, the J end lost 6 bases, and 8 bases lay between the germline ends. The CDR3 spans 13 residues. From germline, CDR1 is ENHRY and CDR2 SYGVKD. CDR3 in amino acids: CAISESREKTQYF. CDR3 bases: TGTGCCATCAGTGAGTCACGGGAAAAGACCCAGTACTTC.

V usage is TRBV27 and J usage is TRBJ2-7; 8 bases fit TRBD1. CDR3 length: 14 amino acids. Germline V gene sequence: CDR1 MNHEY, CDR2 SMNVEV (reference sequence). The V segment lost 1 base and the J segment 6 bases; nucleotides outside the gene matches: 5. CDR3 DNA: TGTGCCAGCAGTTTATATCAGGGGGCGCTCGAGCAGTACTTC. Its protein is CASSLYQGALEQYF.

The rearrangement links TRBV28 to TRBJ1-5; 7 positions agree with TRBD1. The V gene end was trimmed by 6 bases and the J gene end by 1 base; junction bases not matched to a gene: 6. Germline CDR1 is MDHEN and CDR2 is SYDVKM. The CDR3 consists of 15 residues. The CDR3 DNA follows: TGTGCCAGCAGACTAACAGGGGTAAGCAATCAGCCCCAGCATTTT. Translation gives CASRLTGVSNQPQHF. Full variable domain (remainder filled in from reference TRBV28 and TRBJ1-5): DVKVTQSSRYLVKRTGEKVFLECVQDMDHENMFWYRQDPGLGLRLIYFSYDVKMKEKGDIPEGYSVSREKKERFSLILESASTNQTSMYLCASRLTGVSNQPQHFGDGTRLSIL.

J is TRBJ2-7 and V is TRBV15; D gene uncertain. Deletions cut 1 base from V and 2 bases from J, with 9 bases between. CDR3 length: 14 residues. CDR1 LNHNV and CDR2 YYDKDF come from the germline V gene (reference sequence). In nucleotides, the CDR3 is TGTGCCACCAGCAGAGTTGGGCCAGCCTACGAGCAGTACTTC. Translated, it gives CATSRVGPAYEQYF. The whole variable domain, filled in from reference TRBV15 and TRBJ2-7, reads DAMVIQNPRYQVTQFGKPVTLSCSQTLNHNVMYWYQQKSSQAPKLLFHYYDKDFNNEADTPDNFQSRRPNTSFCFLDIRSPGLGDTAMYLCATSRVGPAYEQYFGPGTRLTVT.

The table lists this clone with a few counts. This chain connects TRBV9 to TRBJ1-5, with D perhaps matching TRBD1 (6 bases). V was clipped by 4 bases and J by 3 bases, with 11 bases between them. This CDR3 is built from 14 residues. Germline V CDR1 and CDR2: SGDLS, YYNGEE. For the CDR3, the DNA is TGTGCCAGCAGCCCTCGGGACACCAATCAGCCCCAGCATTTT. It is translated as CASSPRDTNQPQHF.

The count of this clone is one. The V call is TRBV4-1, the J call TRBJ1-5; D is unresolved. CDR1 and CDR2 (germline): MGHRA, YSYEKL. With 1 base removed from V and 4 bases from J, the gap between germline ends came to 14 bases. This CDR3 comprises 16 residues. The CDR3 here is CASSQVRPASNQPQHF. The DNA for the CDR3 is TGCGCCAGCAGCCAAGTACGGCCAGCCTCGAATCAGCCCCAGCATTTT.

The V gene is TRBV28, the J gene TRBJ2-1; D perhaps matches TRBD2 (6 bases). This CDR3 comprises 13 residues. Trimming shortened V by 5 bases and J by 6 bases, and 11 bases separated the two germline ends. CDR1 MDHEN and CDR2 SYDVKM come from the germline V gene. DNA of the CDR3: TGTGCCAGCAGTACGGGACTTTTCAATGAGCAGTTCTTC. Protein product: CASSTGLFNEQFF.

This chain links TRBV7-9 with TRBJ2-7, with 10 bases fitting TRBD2. Trimming removed 5 bases from V and 2 bases from J; junction bases left unmatched: 9. The CDR3 contains 16 residues. CDR1 SEHNR and CDR2 FQNEAQ come from the germline V gene (reference sequence). CDR3 protein: CASSTSGTSVPYEQYF. CDR3 nucleotide sequence: TGTGCCAGCAGCACTAGCGGGACATCCGTCCCCTACGAGCAGTACTTC.

V is TRBV10-3 and J is TRBJ2-2; TRBD1 aligns across 11 bases. J was trimmed by 4 bases and V by 6 bases; bases with no gene match: 16. Per the germline V gene, CDR1 is ENHRY and CDR2 is SYGVKD. The length of the CDR3 is 19 residues. This chain's CDR3 is CAIRGPGTGGPGGTGELFF. The DNA for the CDR3 is TGTGCCATCAGAGGCCCCGGGACAGGGGGTCCCGGGGGCACCGGGGAGCTGTTTTTT.

The gene calls are TRBV18 and TRBJ2-1; 8 bases are a match to TRBD1. CDR1 and CDR2 (germline): KGHSH, LQKENI. The CDR3 is 15 residues long. V lost 10 bases, J lost 2 bases, and 10 bases stayed unmatched. CDR3 protein: CATHSQDRAYNEQFF. The DNA for the CDR3 is TGTGCCACCCATAGTCAGGACAGGGCCTACAATGAGCAGTTCTTC.

The chain has TRBV4-2 and TRBJ2-1, with a weak D call TRBD2 (6 bases). V lost 1 base to trimming and J lost 2 bases, with 9 bases between them. The CDR3 is 15 residues long. From germline, CDR1 is LGHNA and CDR2 YNFKEQ. The CDR3 sequence is CASSQVGSPYNEQFF. CDR3 nucleotide sequence: TGTGCCAGCAGCCAAGTCGGGAGTCCCTACAATGAGCAGTTCTTC.

The rearrangement links TRBV30 to TRBJ2-6; D might be TRBD1 (6 bases). CDR3 length: 15 residues. Trimming left V 0 bases short and J 4 bases short, with 10 bases between. Germline loops: CDR1 GTSNPN, CDR2 SVGIG (reference sequence). The CDR3 spells CAWSVRGSGANVLTF. In DNA, the CDR3 is TGTGCCTGGAGTGTAAGGGGGTCCGGGGCCAACGTCCTGACTTTC.

This clone has just one count. The chain combines TRBV10-1 with TRBJ1-1; D remains ambiguous. V lost 6 bases, J lost 3 bases, and 11 bases lay in between. CDR1 and CDR2 from the germline V gene are WNHNN and SYGVQD (reference sequence). There are 13 residues in the CDR3. The CDR3 region has the DNA TGCGCCAGCAGCTCCGGACGGGACACTGAAGCTTTCTTT. Its protein product is CASSSGRDTEAFF.